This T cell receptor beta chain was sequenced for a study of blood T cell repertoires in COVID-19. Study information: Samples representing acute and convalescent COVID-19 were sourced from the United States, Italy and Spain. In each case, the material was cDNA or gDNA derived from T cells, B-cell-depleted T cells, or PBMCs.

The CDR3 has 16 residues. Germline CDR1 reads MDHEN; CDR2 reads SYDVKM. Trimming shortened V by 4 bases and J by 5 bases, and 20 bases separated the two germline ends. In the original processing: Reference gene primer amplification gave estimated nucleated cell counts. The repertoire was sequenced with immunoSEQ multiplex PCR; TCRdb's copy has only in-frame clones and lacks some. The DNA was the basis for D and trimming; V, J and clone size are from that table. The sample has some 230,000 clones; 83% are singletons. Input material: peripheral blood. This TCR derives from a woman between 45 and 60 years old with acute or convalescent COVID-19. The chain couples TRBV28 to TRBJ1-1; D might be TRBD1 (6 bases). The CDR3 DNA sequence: TGTGCCAGCAGTTCTCTGGTGCGGGGGGCGCTGACTGAAGCTTTCTTT. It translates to CASSSLVRGALTEAFF.